The present TCR beta chain was sequenced within a study of cytomegalovirus exposure and HLA in healthy donors. Notes on the study in general: The authors later found TCR association rates varying by HLA locus, with DRB1 most and HLA-C fewest. A later analysis linked a missense variant in DCLRE1C to the trimming of TCR beta V and J genes. Three CMV-associated chains proved CMV antigen-specific in vitro. Reports indicate that TCR beta sequences accurately predicted the HLA-A and HLA-B alleles of most subjects.

About this clone itself: Its specificity is unknown.

Researchers ran the PCR with 60 Vbeta and 13 Jbeta primers. TCRdb's copy holds only in-frame clones and misses some; the assay was immunoSEQ multiplex PCR. This repertoire comprises over 100,000 clones; its ten largest clones make up 1.5% to 2%. Germline lookup yields CDR1 MDHEN and CDR2 SYDVKM. V was trimmed by 6 bases and J by 5 bases, leaving 14 bases between them. CDR3 length: 14 amino acids. The origin of this receptor is a man aged 18 to 35 in good health and CMV-seronegative. The chain recombines TRBV28 with TRBJ1-5; D remains ambiguous. Sequencing used PBMCs. The CDR3 coding sequence is TGTGCCAGCAGCCAACCCACAATGGATCAGCCCCAGCATTTT. This gives the protein CASSQPTMDQPQHF.